This TCR beta chain appears in the sequencing data of a study of Graves' ophthalmopathy and Graves' hyperthyroidism. CDR3 length: 13 amino acids. V lost 6 bases, J lost 4 bases, and 12 bases lay in between. Germline V CDR1 and CDR2: SEHNR, FQNEAQ (reference sequence). Beta-chain TCR CDR3 regions were amplified from RNA transcripts. An initial RT-PCR round employing HTBI primers preceded a second-round multiplex PCR. TCRdb passed the multiplex PCR reads through MiXCR, listing each CDR3 protein once. The data show 740,000 or so distinct CDR3 sequences, roughly 41% seen once. Source material: peripheral blood. The clonotype originates from an adult man with Graves' ophthalmopathy. The chain couples TRBV7-9 to TRBJ1-1; D is perhaps TRBD1 (5 bases). The CDR3 loop reads CASSWEGSTEAFF. DNA for the CDR3: TGTGCCAGCAGTTGGGAGGGGAGCACTGAAGCTTTCTTT.